The 32 T cell receptor beta chains given below trace back to one sample, sequenced in a study of blood T cell repertoires in COVID-19. Clones were read by immunoSEQ multiplex PCR, and TCRdb kept only the in-frame ones, dropping some. This table holds 350,000 to 450,000 clones, 85% to 90% found once. The sample consisted of PBMCs or T cells enriched from blood (not recorded which). Receptor source: a woman aged 25 to 39 who had recovered from COVID-19.

V gene TRBV7-2 combines with J gene TRBJ1-5; no firm D call. Germline CDR1 SGHTA, CDR2 FQGNSA. Trimming took 6 bases from V and 0 from J, leaving 15 bases between them. This CDR3 is built from 16 residues. The CDR3 loop reads CASRQSAGNSNQPQHF. Written as DNA, the CDR3 is TGTGCCAGCAGGCAGAGCGCCGGAAATAGCAATCAGCCCCAGCATTTT.

The chain has TRBV2 and TRBJ2-5, with 7 bases lining up with TRBD2. From germline, CDR1 is SNHLY and CDR2 FYNNEI. The ends lost 7 bases at V and 3 bases at J; junction bases unmatched: 8. The CDR3 runs to 14 residues. The CDR3 spells CASKGGSTEETQYF. DNA of the CDR3: TGTGCCAGCAAGGGCGGGAGTACTGAAGAGACCCAGTACTTC.

Points on this clone: Likely a read error: the CDR3 ends without its conserved phenylalanine or tryptophan. It is unclear where the CDR3 begins or ends on the DNA, so no DNA is shown, and the CDR3 is as TCRdb lists it. The rearrangement uses TRBV5-4 and TRBJ1-1. Looked up from germline, CDR1 is SGHNT and CDR2 is YYREEE (reference sequence). The CDR3 totals 12 residues, both ends included. This chain's CDR3 is CASSSPPTAEEI.

V gene TRBV5-1 combines with J gene TRBJ2-3; the match to TRBD1 covers 8 bases. With 3 bases clipped from V and 3 bases from J, the junction kept 6 bases outside the gene matches. Germline CDR1 and CDR2: SGHRS and YFSETQ. CDR3 size: 15 residues. Written as DNA, the CDR3 is TGCGCCAGCAGCTATCGACAGGGGCAGACAGATACGCAGTATTTT. Translating gives CASSYRQGQTDTQYF.

The chain is built from TRBV7-9 and TRBJ1-1, with TRBD1 matching over 7 bases. After removal of 1 base from V and 4 bases from J, the junction contained 3 bases not matched to a gene. The CDR3 consists of 14 residues. Germline CDR1 and CDR2: SEHNR and FQNEAQ (reference sequence). CDR3 in DNA: TGTGCCAGCAGCTTAGACAGGGGCGCCACTGAAGCTTTCTTT. Translating it yields CASSLDRGATEAFF.

The chain recombines TRBV5-1 with TRBJ2-1; 7 nucleotides match TRBD1. CDR1 is SGHRS and CDR2 is YFSETQ in the germline V gene. This CDR3 is 15 amino acids long. The ends lost 3 bases at V and 9 bases at J; junction bases unmatched: 12. DNA for the CDR3: TGCGCCAGCAGCTCCCTGACAGGGTCGGATGGTGAGCAGTTCTTC. It translates to CASSSLTGSDGEQFF.

In its sample, this clone was seen once. The chain joins TRBV24-1 to TRBJ2-1, with 9 bases identical to TRBD1. The V gene end was trimmed by 2 bases and the J gene end by 8 bases; junction bases not matched to a gene: 9. The CDR3 sequence is 16 residues long. The germline V gene encodes CDR1 KGHDR and CDR2 SFDVKD. The CDR3 nucleotides are TGTGCCACCAGTGATTCTCGACCCACAGGGGGCCATGAGCAGTTCTTC. This gives the protein CATSDSRPTGGHEQFF.

The V call is TRBV7-2, the J call TRBJ2-5, with 13 bases fitting TRBD2. The CDR3 length is 16 residues. CDR1 is SGHTA, CDR2 FQGNSA, per germline. The junction had 7 bases not matched to a gene; V was cut back by 5 bases and J by 4 bases. CDR3 amino acids: CASSPGLAGELETQYF. In DNA form, the CDR3 reads TGTGCCAGCAGCCCCGGACTAGCGGGAGAGCTAGAGACCCAGTACTTC.

V is TRBV4-1 and J is TRBJ2-7; 11 positions agree with TRBD2. Trimming took 1 base from V and 0 from J; bases not matched to a gene: 14. The germline V gene has CDR1 MGHRA and CDR2 YSYEKL. This CDR3 is 20 amino acids long. In nucleotides, the CDR3 is TGCGCCAGCAGCCAAGGGACTTTGTCTAGCGGGAGGCCGAGCTCCTACGAGCAGTACTTC. It is translated as CASSQGTLSSGRPSSYEQYF.

V is TRBV18 and J is TRBJ2-1; unclear D gene. Deletions cut 10 bases from V and 0 bases from J, with 10 bases between. This CDR3 is 13 amino acids long. Germline CDR1 KGHSH, CDR2 LQKENI. The DNA of the CDR3 is TGTGCCACTCTAAGGAGCTCCTACAATGAGCAGTTCTTC. Translated, it gives CATLRSSYNEQFF.

The DNA of the CDR3 is TGTGCCAGCAGCTTAGTTACGGACAACACAGATACGCAGTATTTT. It encodes CASSLVTDNTDTQYF. V usage is TRBV11-2 and J usage is TRBJ2-3, with TRBD1 as a possible D gene (5 bases). The V and J ends lost 1 base and 2 bases respectively, with 10 bases between them. Germline CDR1 is SGHAT and CDR2 is FQNNGV. There are 15 residues in the CDR3.

The V and J genes are TRBV4-3 and TRBJ1-6; D perhaps matches TRBD1 (6 bases). The CDR3 spans 17 residues. CDR1 and CDR2 from the germline V gene are LGHNA and YSLEER. The V and J ends lost 6 bases and 4 bases respectively, with 19 bases between them. The DNA of the CDR3 is TGCGCCAGCAGGCGAGTCAGGGGATTGGGTTATAATTCACCCCTCCACTTT. Its translation: CASRRVRGLGYNSPLHF.

This chain uses TRBV28 with TRBJ2-5; D may be TRBD2 (7 bases). V was pared by 11 bases and J by 5 bases, with 21 bases between. This CDR3 spans 14 amino acids. Per the germline V gene, CDR1 is MDHEN and CDR2 is SYDVKM. The CDR3 sequence is CASYQRGGWETQYF. In DNA, the CDR3 is TGTGCCTCCTACCAACGCGGGGGCTGGGAGACCCAGTACTTC.

V is TRBV5-4 and J is TRBJ2-1; 13 bases align to TRBD2. V gave up 2 bases and J gave up 5 bases; unmatched junction bases: 7. The CDR3 contains 17 residues. Germline CDR1 is SGHNT and CDR2 is YYREEE (reference sequence). CDR3 sequence: CASSLLAGGVRNNEQFF. The CDR3, as DNA: TGTGCCAGCAGCTTACTAGCGGGAGGGGTGCGAAACAATGAGCAGTTCTTC.

The genes are TRBV5-6 and TRBJ2-1, with D uncertain. CDR1 is SGHDT and CDR2 is YYEEEE in the germline V gene. CDR3 length equals 15 residues. Trimming pared 5 bases from V and 0 bases from J, leaving 12 bases between. CDR3 amino acids: CASRNSRSSYNEQFF. Here the CDR3 DNA reads TGTGCCAGCAGAAACTCTAGAAGCTCCTACAATGAGCAGTTCTTC.

V usage is TRBV3-1 (or the pseudogene TRBV3-2) and J usage is TRBJ2-7; 7 positions match TRBD1. Germline assignment: CDR1 LGHDT and CDR2 YNNKEL (reference sequence). V lost 1 base to trimming and J lost 3 bases; unmatched junction nucleotides: 12. The CDR3 length is 17 residues. CDR3 nucleotide sequence: TGTGCCAGCAGCCAAGTGAATGGCAGGGGGAGCGGCTACGAGCAGTACTTC. Translated: CASSQVNGRGSGYEQYF.

J is TRBJ2-7 and V is TRBV2; 7 bases align to TRBD2. Germline assignment: CDR1 SNHLY and CDR2 FYNNEI. The CDR3 length is 14 residues. The V segment lost 8 bases and the J segment 4 bases; nucleotides outside the gene matches: 11. The CDR3 sequence is CASGGVRIFYEQYF. CDR3 coding DNA: TGTGCCAGCGGGGGGGTGAGGATCTTTTACGAGCAGTACTTC. The whole variable domain, remainder taken from reference TRBV2 and TRBJ2-7, is EPEVTQTPSHQVTQMGQEVILRCVPISNHLYFYWYRQILGQKVEFLVSFYNNEISEKSEIFDDQFSVERPDGSNFTLKIRSTKLEDSAMYFCASGGVRIFYEQYFGPGTRLTVT.

This clone was counted a single time. The chain recombines TRBV10-3 with TRBJ1-2; 8 nucleotides align to TRBD1. The CDR3 has 17 residues. The V gene end was trimmed by 6 bases and the J gene end by 0 bases; junction bases not matched to a gene: 12. The germline V gene has CDR1 ENHRY and CDR2 SYGVKD. The CDR3 nucleotides read TGTGCCATCAGCTGGAAATTGGACAGGGCCACTAACTATGGCTACACCTTC. Translation: CAISWKLDRATNYGYTF.

About this clone itself: Other DNA sequences in the sample encode the same CDR3. The chain is built from TRBV7-3 and TRBJ2-3, with D possibly TRBD2 on 7 matching bases. The CDR3 covers 16 residues. The ends were cut back, 2 bases at V and 2 bases at J, with 14 bases in the middle. CDR1 SGHTA and CDR2 FQGTGA come from the germline V gene. CDR3 nucleotides: TGTGCCAGCAGCTTACGGTCTGGGGGGGCCACAGATACGCAGTATTTT. Translation: CASSLRSGGATDTQYF.

The chain employs TRBV19 and TRBJ1-3, with no clear D. The germline CDR1 and CDR2 sequences are LNHDA and SQIVND (reference sequence). The V end was cut by 6 bases, the J end by 4 bases, with 19 bases between. This CDR3 is 16 amino acids long. CDR3 nucleotides: TGTGCCAGTAGCGGACTCGGGCCACCTTCAGGAAACACCATATATTTT. Translated: CASSGLGPPSGNTIYF.

DNA for the CDR3: TGTGCCAGCAGTTTTCAGGGGGCCTACGAGCAGTACTTC. It codes for CASSFQGAYEQYF. The chain joins TRBV12-3 or TRBV12-4 to TRBJ2-7, with 7 bases that match TRBD1. CDR3 length: 13 residues. With 3 bases clipped from V and 2 bases from J, the junction kept 1 base outside the gene matches.

V is TRBV12-3 or TRBV12-4 and J is TRBJ1-6; possible D gene TRBD1, 5 bases. The V gene lost 3 bases and the J gene lost 8 bases, with 8 bases spanning the gap. The CDR3 length is 13 residues. DNA for the CDR3: TGTGCCAGCAGTTTCTCCAGGGATTCACCCCTCCACTTT. It specifies CASSFSRDSPLHF.

This rearrangement joins TRBV5-1 to TRBJ2-1; 7 nucleotides line up with TRBD2. Germline assignment: CDR1 SGHRS and CDR2 YFSETQ. V shed 4 bases and J 3 bases; nucleotides not matched to a gene: 4. This CDR3 has 14 amino acids. CDR3 amino acids: CASSQQRGYNEQFF. The CDR3 coding sequence is TGCGCCAGCAGCCAGCAGCGGGGCTACAATGAGCAGTTCTTC.

This clone has a handful of counts. The rearrangement joins TRBV21-1 to TRBJ2-1; the table calls TRBD1, which could not be checked here. TRBV21-1 is assigned pseudogene status. CDR3 length equals 20 residues. The DNA for the CDR3 is TGTGCCAGCACCCCAACGGGTACAAGGACAGGGGAAGAACGGGACAATGAGCAGTTCTTC. Translated: CASTPTGTRTGEERDNEQFF.

V usage is TRBV5-1 and J usage is TRBJ2-2, with D tentatively TRBD2 (6 bases). Germline V CDR1 and CDR2: SGHRS, YFSETQ. The length of the CDR3 is 14 residues. With 6 bases removed from V and 3 bases from J, the gap between germline ends came to 12 bases. CDR3 in amino acids: CASNPGVDTGELFF. CDR3 DNA: TGCGCCAGCAACCCGGGAGTAGACACCGGGGAGCTGTTTTTT.

In this sample, this clone turned up once. This chain joins TRBV9 and TRBJ1-2, with 9 positions matching TRBD1. Trimming at V came to 4 bases and at J to 8 bases, leaving 6 bases not matched to a gene. The CDR3 contains 13 residues. Germline V gene data show CDR1 as SGDLS and CDR2 as YYNGEE. The CDR3 region is CASSQTGGGGYTF. The CDR3 DNA sequence: TGTGCCAGCAGCCAAACAGGGGGCGGAGGCTACACCTTC.

In this sample, this clone turned up a few times. The chain joins TRBV4-3 to TRBJ2-7, with D possibly matching TRBD2 (5 bases). The CDR3 consists of 14 residues. Trimming shortened V by 5 bases and J by 3 bases, and 14 bases separated the two germline ends. Germline V lookup: CDR1 LGHNA, CDR2 YSLEER. CDR3 nucleotide sequence: TGCGCCAGCAGCATGGATAGCGATGACTACGAGCAGTACTTC. Protein: CASSMDSDDYEQYF.

As DNA, the CDR3 is TGTGCCAGCAGAACCGGGACACAGAATAATTCACCCCTCCACTTT. Protein: CASRTGTQNNSPLHF. The chain combines TRBV7-9 with TRBJ1-6, with TRBD1 as a possible D gene (6 bases). Trimming shortened V by 6 bases and J by 5 bases, and 14 bases separated the two germline ends. The CDR3 spans 15 residues. Germline V lookup: CDR1 SEHNR, CDR2 FQNEAQ (reference sequence).

The V and J genes are TRBV5-1 and TRBJ2-7; D uncertain. Germline V gives CDR1 SGHRS, CDR2 YFSETQ. The CDR3 spans 14 residues. Trimming cost V 0 bases and J 3 bases, with 10 bases left between them. The CDR3 nucleotides are TGCGCCAGCAGCTTGGAGGCGGATTTCTACGAGCAGTACTTC. Its protein is CASSLEADFYEQYF.

The rearrangement joins TRBV28 to TRBJ1-6; unclear D gene. Deletions cut 5 bases from V and 10 bases from J, with 24 bases between. The CDR3 consists of 17 residues. Germline V CDR1 and CDR2: MDHEN, SYDVKM. The CDR3 here is CASSPPGLGELGSPLHF. CDR3 nucleotides: TGTGCCAGCAGTCCGCCTGGCCTTGGGGAGCTAGGGTCACCCCTCCACTTT.

The genes are TRBV7-3 and TRBJ2-3, with 11 bases matching TRBD2. The ends lost 1 base at V and 5 bases at J; junction bases unmatched: 5. The CDR3 spans 16 residues. CDR1 is SGHTA and CDR2 is FQGTGA in the germline V gene. The CDR3 sequence is CASSLSLAGGLDTQYF. The CDR3 DNA follows: TGTGCCAGCAGCTTAAGTCTAGCGGGGGGCCTAGATACGCAGTATTTT.

The rearrangement links TRBV6-4 to TRBJ1-5, with D unclear. There are 11 residues in the CDR3. Germline V gene sequence: CDR1 MRHNA, CDR2 SNTAGT. With 2 bases removed from V and 9 bases from J, the gap between germline ends came to 5 bases. CDR3: CASSDGGPQHF. The DNA for the CDR3 is TGTGCCAGCAGTGACGGCGGGCCCCAGCATTTT.